The 9 T cell receptor beta chains below were found in one sample sequenced in a study of cytomegalovirus exposure and HLA in healthy donors. 60 Vbeta and 13 Jbeta primers were used in PCR. Sequencing was performed with immunoSEQ multiplex PCR; in TCRdb, only in-frame clones are kept and a portion is missing. The repertoire has 95,000 to 110,000 clones, roughly four fifths of them found once; the top ten carry approximately 2.2%. Sequenced sample: PBMCs. The source is a man aged 18 to 29 in good health and CMV-seronegative.

The chain has TRBV2 and TRBJ1-4; tentative D call: TRBD1 (6 bases). CDR1 is SNHLY, CDR2 FYNNEI, per germline. CDR3 length: 14 residues. V lost 7 bases and J lost 2, with 11 bases in between. The CDR3 sequence is CASTRGGTNEKLFF. Written as DNA, the CDR3 is TGTGCCAGCACCAGGGGTGGCACTAATGAAAAACTGTTTTTT.

The chain employs TRBV11-2 and TRBJ2-2; 8 positions match TRBD1. V was clipped by 7 bases and J by 2 bases; unmatched bases: 3. Germline CDR1 SGHAT, CDR2 FQNNGV. The CDR3 consists of 14 residues. In DNA, the CDR3 is TGTGCCAGCATAGGGACAGGCAACACCGGGGAGCTGTTTTTT. Encoded protein: CASIGTGNTGELFF.

The table lists this clone with many counts. The chain has TRBV28 and TRBJ1-1; D is perhaps TRBD1 (6 bases). CDR1 is MDHEN, CDR2 SYDVKM, per germline. This CDR3 contains 14 residues. The V end lost 3 bases, the J end lost 5 bases, and 13 bases lay between the germline ends. The CDR3 reads CASSFRGRGTEAFF. The CDR3 bases are TGTGCCAGCAGTTTTCGCGGAAGGGGGACTGAAGCTTTCTTT.

The chain has TRBV27 and TRBJ2-7; possible D gene TRBD1, 5 bases. The germline V gene has CDR1 MNHEY and CDR2 SMNVEV (reference sequence). Trimming removed 3 bases from V and 6 bases from J, with 12 bases in between. The CDR3 has 13 amino acids. The CDR3 here is CASSLTRVSEQYF. The CDR3 nucleotides read TGTGCCAGCAGTTTGACCAGGGTATCCGAGCAGTACTTC.

This chain's CDR3 is CASSLTWDRSVGYTF. Here the CDR3 DNA reads TGTGCCAGCAGCTTAACGTGGGACAGATCTGTTGGCTACACCTTC. This chain uses TRBV7-9 with TRBJ1-2; 7 nucleotides align to TRBD1. V shed 2 bases and J 7 bases; nucleotides not matched to a gene: 10. The CDR3 loop spans 15 amino acids. Germline V CDR1 and CDR2: SEHNR, FQNEAQ (reference sequence).

This chain links TRBV19 with TRBJ1-4; D remains ambiguous. The germline gives CDR1 LNHDA, CDR2 SQIVND (reference sequence). Deletions cut 4 bases from V and 5 bases from J, with 11 bases between. The CDR3 runs 14 residues. The CDR3 is CASSSSSGNEKLFF. CDR3 coding DNA: TGTGCCAGTAGTAGCTCTTCGGGGAATGAAAAACTGTTTTTT.

The chain carries TRBV28 and TRBJ2-6; weak D call: TRBD1 (6 bases). CDR1 is MDHEN and CDR2 is SYDVKM in the germline V gene. This CDR3 region has 14 residues. The V end was cut by 6 bases, the J end by 4 bases, with 10 bases between. The CDR3 is CASSQDRGANVLTF. The CDR3 nucleotides read TGTGCCAGCAGCCAAGACAGGGGGGCCAACGTCCTGACTTTC.

This rearrangement joins TRBV5-3 to TRBJ2-4, with 9 bases identical to TRBD1. TRBV5-3 is an open reading frame whose function is uncertain. The CDR3 is 20 residues long. The junction had 14 bases not matched to a gene; V was cut back by 1 base and J by 0 bases. CDR3: CARSLKGNRGRVVAKNIQYF. Here the CDR3 DNA reads TGTGCCAGAAGCTTGAAGGGGAACAGGGGGCGAGTGGTAGCCAAAAACATTCAGTACTTC.

The chain couples TRBV19 to TRBJ1-4, with 8 bases aligning to TRBD1. Germline-derived CDR1 and CDR2 are LNHDA and SQIVND (reference sequence). CDR3 size: 15 residues. V shed 7 bases, J shed 5 bases, and the junction held 9 bases outside the gene matches. The CDR3 bases are TGTGCCAGTAAAACCGCCGGGACAGGCAATGAAAAACTGTTTTTT. Its translation is CASKTAGTGNEKLFF.